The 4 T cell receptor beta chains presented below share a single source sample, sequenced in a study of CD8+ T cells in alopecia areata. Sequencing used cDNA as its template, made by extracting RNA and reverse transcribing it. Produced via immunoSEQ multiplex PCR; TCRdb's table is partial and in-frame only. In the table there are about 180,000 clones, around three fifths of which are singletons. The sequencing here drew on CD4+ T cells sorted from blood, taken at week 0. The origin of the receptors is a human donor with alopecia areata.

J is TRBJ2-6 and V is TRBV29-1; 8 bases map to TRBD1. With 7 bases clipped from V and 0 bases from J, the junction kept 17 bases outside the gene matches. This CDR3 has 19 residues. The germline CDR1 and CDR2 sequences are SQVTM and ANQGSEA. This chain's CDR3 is CSAELRDRMGVSGANVLTF. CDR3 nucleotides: TGCAGCGCCGAACTGAGGGACAGGATGGGGGTCTCTGGGGCCAACGTCCTGACTTTC.

CDR3 nucleotides: TGCAGCGTTGAACTGAACACTGAAGCTTTCTTT. This encodes CSVELNTEAFF. This chain uses TRBV29-1 with TRBJ1-1; D is unresolved. CDR1 and CDR2 (germline): SQVTM, ANQGSEA. Deletions cut 2 bases from V and 0 bases from J, with 1 base between. The CDR3 has 11 amino acids.

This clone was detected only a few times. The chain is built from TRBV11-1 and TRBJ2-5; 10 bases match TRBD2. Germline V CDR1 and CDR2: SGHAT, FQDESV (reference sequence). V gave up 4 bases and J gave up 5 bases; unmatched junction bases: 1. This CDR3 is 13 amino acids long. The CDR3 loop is CASSSGLAETQYF. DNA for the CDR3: TGTGCCAGCAGCTCGGGACTAGCGGAGACCCAGTACTTC.

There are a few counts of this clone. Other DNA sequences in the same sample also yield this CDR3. CDR3 in amino acids: CAWSPQGNQPQHF. CDR3 bases: TGTGCCTGGAGTCCACAGGGGAATCAGCCCCAGCATTTT. The chain carries TRBV30 and TRBJ1-5, with 7 bases matching TRBD1. CDR3 size: 13 residues. V lost 2 bases to trimming and J lost 4 bases; unmatched junction nucleotides: 2. Germline CDR1 GTSNPN, CDR2 SVGIG (reference sequence).